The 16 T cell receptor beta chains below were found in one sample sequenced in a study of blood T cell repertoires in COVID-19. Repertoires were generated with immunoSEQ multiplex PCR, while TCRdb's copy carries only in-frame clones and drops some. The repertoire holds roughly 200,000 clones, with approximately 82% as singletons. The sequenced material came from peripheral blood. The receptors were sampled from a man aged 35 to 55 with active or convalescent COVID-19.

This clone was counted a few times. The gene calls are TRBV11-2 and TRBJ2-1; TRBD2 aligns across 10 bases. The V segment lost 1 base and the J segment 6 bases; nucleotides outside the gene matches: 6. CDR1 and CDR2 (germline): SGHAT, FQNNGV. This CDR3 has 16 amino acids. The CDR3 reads CASSLGALAGVNEQFF. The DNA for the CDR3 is TGTGCCAGCAGCTTAGGCGCGCTAGCGGGAGTCAATGAGCAGTTCTTC.

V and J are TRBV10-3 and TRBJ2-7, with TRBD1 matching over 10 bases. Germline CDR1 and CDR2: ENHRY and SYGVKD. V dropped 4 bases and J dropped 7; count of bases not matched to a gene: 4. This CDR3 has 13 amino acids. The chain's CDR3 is CAISGRTGGEQYF. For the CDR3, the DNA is TGTGCCATCAGTGGGCGGACAGGGGGAGAGCAGTACTTC.

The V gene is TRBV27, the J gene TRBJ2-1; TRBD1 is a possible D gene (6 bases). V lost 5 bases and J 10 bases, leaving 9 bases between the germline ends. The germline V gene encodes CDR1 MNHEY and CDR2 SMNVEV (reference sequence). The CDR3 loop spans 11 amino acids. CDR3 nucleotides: TGTGCCAGCAGTCGAGGGACAGAGCAGTTCTTC. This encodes CASSRGTEQFF.

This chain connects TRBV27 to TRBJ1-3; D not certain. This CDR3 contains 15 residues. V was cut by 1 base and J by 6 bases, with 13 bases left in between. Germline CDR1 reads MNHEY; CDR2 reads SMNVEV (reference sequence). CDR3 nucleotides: TGTGCCAGCAGTTTATATGGGGAGCTCGAAAACACCATATATTTT. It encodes CASSLYGELENTIYF.

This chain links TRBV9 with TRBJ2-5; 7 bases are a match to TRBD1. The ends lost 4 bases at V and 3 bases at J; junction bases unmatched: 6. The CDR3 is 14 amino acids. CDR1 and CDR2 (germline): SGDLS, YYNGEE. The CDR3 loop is CASSPGTEKETQYF. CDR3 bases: TGTGCCAGCAGCCCCGGGACAGAGAAAGAGACCCAGTACTTC.

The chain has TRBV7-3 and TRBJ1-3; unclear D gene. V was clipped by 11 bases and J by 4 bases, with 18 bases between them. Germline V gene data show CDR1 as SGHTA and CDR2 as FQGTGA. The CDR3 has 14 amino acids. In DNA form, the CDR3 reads TGTGCCCAGCAATGGAGGAAGTCGGGAAACACCATATATTTT. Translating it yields CAQQWRKSGNTIYF.

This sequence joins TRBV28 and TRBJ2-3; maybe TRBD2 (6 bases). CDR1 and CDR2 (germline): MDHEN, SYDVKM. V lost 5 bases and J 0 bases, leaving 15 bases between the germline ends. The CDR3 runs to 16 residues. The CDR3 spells CASSDTQAGSTDTQYF. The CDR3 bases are TGTGCCAGCAGTGATACGCAAGCGGGCAGCACAGATACGCAGTATTTT. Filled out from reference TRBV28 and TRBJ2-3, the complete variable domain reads DVKVTQSSRYLVKRTGEKVFLECVQDMDHENMFWYRQDPGLGLRLIYFSYDVKMKEKGDIPEGYSVSREKKERFSLILESASTNQTSMYLCASSDTQAGSTDTQYFGPGTRLTVL.

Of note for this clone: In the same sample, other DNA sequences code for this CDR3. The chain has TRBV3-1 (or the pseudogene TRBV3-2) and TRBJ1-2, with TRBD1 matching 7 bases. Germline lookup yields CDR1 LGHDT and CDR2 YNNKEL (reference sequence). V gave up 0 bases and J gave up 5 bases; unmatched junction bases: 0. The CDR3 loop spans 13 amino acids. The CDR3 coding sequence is TGTGCCAGCAGCCAAGACAGGGGGTATGGCTACACCTTC. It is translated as CASSQDRGYGYTF.

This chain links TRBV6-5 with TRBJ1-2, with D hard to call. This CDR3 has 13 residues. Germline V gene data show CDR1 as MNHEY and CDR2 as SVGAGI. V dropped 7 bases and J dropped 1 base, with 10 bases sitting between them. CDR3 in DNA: TGTGCCAGCATGGTCCCGGGTAACTATGGCTACACCTTC. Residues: CASMVPGNYGYTF.

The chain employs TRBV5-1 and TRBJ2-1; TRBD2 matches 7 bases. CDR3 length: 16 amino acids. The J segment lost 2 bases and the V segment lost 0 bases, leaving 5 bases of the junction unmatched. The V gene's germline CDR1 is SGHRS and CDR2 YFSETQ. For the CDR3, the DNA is TGCGCCAGCAGCTTGGGAGGAGCGGGAACCTACAATGAGCAGTTCTTC. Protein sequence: CASSLGGAGTYNEQFF.

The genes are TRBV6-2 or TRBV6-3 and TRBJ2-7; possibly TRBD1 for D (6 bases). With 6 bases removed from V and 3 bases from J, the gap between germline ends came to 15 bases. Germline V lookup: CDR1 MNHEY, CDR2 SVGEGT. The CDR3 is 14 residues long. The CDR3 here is CASSLWGLVYEQYF. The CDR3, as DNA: TGTGCCAGCAGCCTATGGGGGCTGGTCTACGAGCAGTACTTC.

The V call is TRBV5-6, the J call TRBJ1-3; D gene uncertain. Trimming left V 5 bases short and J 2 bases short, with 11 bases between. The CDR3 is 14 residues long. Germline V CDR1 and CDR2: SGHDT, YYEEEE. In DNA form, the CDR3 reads TGTGCCAGCAGTTGGAAGAGGGCTGGAAACACCATATATTTT. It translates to CASSWKRAGNTIYF.

The CDR3 here is CASSPPGTNTGELFF. The CDR3 nucleotides are TGTGCCAGCAGCCCCCCGGGAACGAACACCGGGGAGCTGTTTTTT. The chain recombines TRBV9 with TRBJ2-2; D perhaps matches TRBD2 (5 bases). V was clipped by 4 bases and J by 0 bases, with 10 bases between them. The CDR3 loop spans 15 amino acids. In germline, CDR1 is SGDLS, CDR2 YYNGEE.

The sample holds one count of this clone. The CDR3 protein is CAWSGQVTGASYEQYF. DNA of the CDR3: TGTGCCTGGAGTGGCCAAGTGACAGGGGCCTCCTACGAGCAGTACTTC. This chain connects TRBV30 to TRBJ2-7, with 8 bases matching TRBD1. J gave up 0 bases and V 1 base, and 8 bases lay outside the gene matches. The germline V gene encodes CDR1 GTSNPN and CDR2 SVGIG (reference sequence). There are 16 residues in the CDR3.

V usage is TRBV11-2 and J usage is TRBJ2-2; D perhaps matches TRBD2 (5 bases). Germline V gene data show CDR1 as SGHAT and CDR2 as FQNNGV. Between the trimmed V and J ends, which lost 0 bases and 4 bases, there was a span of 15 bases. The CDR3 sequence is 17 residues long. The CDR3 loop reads CASSLEYGDAGTGELFF. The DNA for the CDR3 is TGTGCCAGCAGCTTAGAGTATGGCGATGCGGGCACCGGGGAGCTGTTTTTT.

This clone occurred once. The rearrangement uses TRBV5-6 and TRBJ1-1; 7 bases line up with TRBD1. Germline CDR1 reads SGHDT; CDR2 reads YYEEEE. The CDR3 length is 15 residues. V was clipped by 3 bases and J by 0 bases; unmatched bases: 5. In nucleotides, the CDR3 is TGTGCCAGCAGCTGGGCAGGGGGATTGAACACTGAAGCTTTCTTT. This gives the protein CASSWAGGLNTEAFF. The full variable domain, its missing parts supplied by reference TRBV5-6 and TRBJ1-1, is DAGVTQSPTHLIKTRGQQVTLRCSPKSGHDTVSWYQQALGQGPQFIFQYYEEEERQRGNFPDRFSGHQFPNYSSELNVNALLLGDSALYLCASSWAGGLNTEAFFGQGTRLTVV.